This entry describes one T cell receptor (beta chain). The antigen is undetermined. V was pared by 2 bases and J by 6 bases, with 10 bases between. Germline V lookup: CDR1 MNHEY, CDR2 SMNVEV (reference sequence). The CDR3 totals 14 residues. Naive CD8 cells comprised CD45RO-negative, CCR7-positively selected cells, excluding terminally differentiated effector memory CD45RA+ cells. This sample is part of a study of shared clonotypes between healthy human individuals. Study-wide findings and caveats: Sharing across a few donors was seen in around 5% of naive CD4 clonotypes. Though the depth was large, rarefaction showed that sorted-subset sequencing was incomplete.

Repertoires were generated with immunoSEQ multiplex PCR, while TCRdb's copy carries only in-frame clones and drops some. Among about 2 million clones listed, about 95% were seen once. The receptor comes from a man younger than 35 in good health. V and J are TRBV27 and TRBJ2-2, with D perhaps matching TRBD2 (5 bases). Sequenced input: naive CD8+ T cells sorted from blood. The chain's CDR3 is CASSLLVRAGELFF. DNA of the CDR3: TGTGCCAGCAGTTTACTGGTGCGGGCCGGGGAGCTGTTTTTT.